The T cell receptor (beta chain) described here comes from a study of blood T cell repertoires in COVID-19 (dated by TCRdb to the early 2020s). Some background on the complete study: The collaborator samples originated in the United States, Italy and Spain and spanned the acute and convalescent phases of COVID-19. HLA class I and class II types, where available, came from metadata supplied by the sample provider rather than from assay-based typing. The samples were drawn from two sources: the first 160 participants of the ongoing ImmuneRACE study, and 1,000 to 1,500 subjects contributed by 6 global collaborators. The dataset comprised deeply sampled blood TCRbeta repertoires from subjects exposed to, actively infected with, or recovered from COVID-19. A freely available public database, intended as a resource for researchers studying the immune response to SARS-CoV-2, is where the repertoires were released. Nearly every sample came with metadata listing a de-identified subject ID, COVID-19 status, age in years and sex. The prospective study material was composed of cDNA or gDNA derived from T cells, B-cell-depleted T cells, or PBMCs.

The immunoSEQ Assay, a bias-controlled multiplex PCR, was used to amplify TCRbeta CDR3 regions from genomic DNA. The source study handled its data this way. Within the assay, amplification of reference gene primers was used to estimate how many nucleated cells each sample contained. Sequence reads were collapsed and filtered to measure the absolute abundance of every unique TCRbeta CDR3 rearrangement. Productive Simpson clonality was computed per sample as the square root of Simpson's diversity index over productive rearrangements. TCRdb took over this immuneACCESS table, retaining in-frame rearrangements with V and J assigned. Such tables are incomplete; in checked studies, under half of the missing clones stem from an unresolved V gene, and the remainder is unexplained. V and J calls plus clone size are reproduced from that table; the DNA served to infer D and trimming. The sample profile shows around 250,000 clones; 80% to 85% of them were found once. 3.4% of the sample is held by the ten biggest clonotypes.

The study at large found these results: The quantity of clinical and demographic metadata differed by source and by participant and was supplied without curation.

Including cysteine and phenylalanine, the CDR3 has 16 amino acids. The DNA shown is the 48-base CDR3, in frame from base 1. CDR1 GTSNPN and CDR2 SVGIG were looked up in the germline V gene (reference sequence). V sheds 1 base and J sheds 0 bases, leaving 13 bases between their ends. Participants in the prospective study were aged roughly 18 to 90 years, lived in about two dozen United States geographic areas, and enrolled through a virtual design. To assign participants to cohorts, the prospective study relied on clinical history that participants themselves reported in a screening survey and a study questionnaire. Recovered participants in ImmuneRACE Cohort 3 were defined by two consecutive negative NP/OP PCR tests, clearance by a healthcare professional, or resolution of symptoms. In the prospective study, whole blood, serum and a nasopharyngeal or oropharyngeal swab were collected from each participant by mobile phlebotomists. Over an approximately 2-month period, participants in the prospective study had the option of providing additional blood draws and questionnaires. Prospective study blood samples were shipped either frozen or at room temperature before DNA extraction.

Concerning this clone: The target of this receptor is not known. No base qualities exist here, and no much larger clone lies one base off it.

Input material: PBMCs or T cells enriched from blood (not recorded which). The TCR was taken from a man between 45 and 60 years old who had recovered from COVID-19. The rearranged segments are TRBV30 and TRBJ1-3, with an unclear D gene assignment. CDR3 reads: CAWSGRRGSSGNTIYF. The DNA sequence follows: TGTGCCTGGAGTGGCCGACGGGGAAGCTCTGGAAACACCATATATTTT.